Only one count was recorded for the clone carrying this T cell receptor beta chain. This sample is part of a study of technical replicates of blood from several donors. V was shortened by 5 bases and J by 8 bases, with 13 bases between the two germline ends. There are 12 residues in the CDR3. The V gene's germline CDR1 is SGHDT and CDR2 YYEEEE. Sequencing used immunoSEQ multiplex PCR; TCRdb keeps in-frame clones, though not all of them. Of tens of thousands of clones in the sample, around 83% were seen once. The chain recombines TRBV5-6 with TRBJ1-2, with D unresolved. The origin of this receptor is a human donor in good health. Some clones in this sample may be carry-over from other donors' samples. Sequencing was performed on PBMCs. The CDR3: CASSSTERGYTF. CDR3 in DNA: TGTGCCAGCAGTTCTACGGAGAGGGGCTACACCTTC.